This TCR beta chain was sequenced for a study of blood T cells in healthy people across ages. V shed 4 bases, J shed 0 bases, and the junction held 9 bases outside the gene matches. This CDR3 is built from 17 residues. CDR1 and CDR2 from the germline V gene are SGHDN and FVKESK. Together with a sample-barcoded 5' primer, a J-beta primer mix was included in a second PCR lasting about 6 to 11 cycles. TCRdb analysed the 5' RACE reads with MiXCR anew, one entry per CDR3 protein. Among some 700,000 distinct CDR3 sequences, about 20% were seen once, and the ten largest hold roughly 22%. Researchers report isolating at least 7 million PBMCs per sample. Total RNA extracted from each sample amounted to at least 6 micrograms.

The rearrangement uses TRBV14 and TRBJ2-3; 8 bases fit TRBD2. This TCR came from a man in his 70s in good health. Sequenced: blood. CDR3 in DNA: TGTGCCAGCAGCCCACTGCGGGGGGATTTTAGCACAGATACGCAGTATTTT. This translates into CASSPLRGDFSTDTQYF.